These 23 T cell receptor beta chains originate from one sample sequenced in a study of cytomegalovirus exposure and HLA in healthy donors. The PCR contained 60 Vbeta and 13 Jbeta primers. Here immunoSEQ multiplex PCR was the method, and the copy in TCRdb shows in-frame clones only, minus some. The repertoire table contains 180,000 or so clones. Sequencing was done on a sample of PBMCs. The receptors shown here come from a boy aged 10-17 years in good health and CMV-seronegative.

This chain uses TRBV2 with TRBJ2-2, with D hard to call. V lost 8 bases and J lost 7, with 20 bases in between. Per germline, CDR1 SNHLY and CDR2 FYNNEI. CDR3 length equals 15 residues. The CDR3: CASAATVLEVGELFF. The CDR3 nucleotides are TGTGCCAGCGCGGCCACGGTCCTTGAGGTCGGGGAGCTGTTTTTT.

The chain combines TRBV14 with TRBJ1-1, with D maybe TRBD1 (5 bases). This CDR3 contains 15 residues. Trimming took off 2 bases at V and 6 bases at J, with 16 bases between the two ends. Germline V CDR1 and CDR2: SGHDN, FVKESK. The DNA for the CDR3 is TGTGCCAGCAGCCAATCGGCAGGGATTAACTCTGAAGCTTTCTTT. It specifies CASSQSAGINSEAFF.

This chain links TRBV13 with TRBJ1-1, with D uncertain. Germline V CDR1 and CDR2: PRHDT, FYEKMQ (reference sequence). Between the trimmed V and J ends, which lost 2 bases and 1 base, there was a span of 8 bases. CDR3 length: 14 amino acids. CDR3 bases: TGTGCCAGCAGCTTAATTCGAGGGAACACTGAAGCTTTCTTT. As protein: CASSLIRGNTEAFF.

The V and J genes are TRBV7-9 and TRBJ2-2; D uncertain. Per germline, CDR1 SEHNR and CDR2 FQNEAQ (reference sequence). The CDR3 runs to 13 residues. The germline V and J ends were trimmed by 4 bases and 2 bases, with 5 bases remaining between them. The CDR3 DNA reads TGTGCCAGCAGCTCAGTCAACACCGGGGAGCTGTTTTTT. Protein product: CASSSVNTGELFF.

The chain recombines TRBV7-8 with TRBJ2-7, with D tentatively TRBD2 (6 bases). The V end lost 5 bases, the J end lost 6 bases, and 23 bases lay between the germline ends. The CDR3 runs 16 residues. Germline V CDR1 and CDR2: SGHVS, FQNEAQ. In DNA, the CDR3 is TGTGCCAGCAGCCACCGAAACCGGGACTTACTGATCGAGCAGTACTTC. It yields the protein CASSHRNRDLLIEQYF.

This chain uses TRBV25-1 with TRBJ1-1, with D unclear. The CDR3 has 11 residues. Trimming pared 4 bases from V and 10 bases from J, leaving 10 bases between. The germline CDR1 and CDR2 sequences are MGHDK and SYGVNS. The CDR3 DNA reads TGTGCCAGCAGTGTTCCCCGGGGAGCTTTCTTT. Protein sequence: CASSVPRGAFF.

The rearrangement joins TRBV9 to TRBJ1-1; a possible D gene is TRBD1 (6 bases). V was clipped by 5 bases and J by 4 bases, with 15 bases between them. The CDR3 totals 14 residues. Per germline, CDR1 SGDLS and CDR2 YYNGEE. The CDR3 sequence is CASSEEGGSTEAFF. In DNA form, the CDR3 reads TGTGCCAGCAGTGAGGAAGGGGGTTCCACTGAAGCTTTCTTT. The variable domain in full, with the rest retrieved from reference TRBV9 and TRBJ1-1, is DSGVTQTPKHLITATGQRVTLRCSPRSGDLSVYWYQQSLDQGLQFLIQYYNGEERAKGNILERFSAQQFPDLHSELNLSSLELGDSALYFCASSEEGGSTEAFFGQGTRLTVV.

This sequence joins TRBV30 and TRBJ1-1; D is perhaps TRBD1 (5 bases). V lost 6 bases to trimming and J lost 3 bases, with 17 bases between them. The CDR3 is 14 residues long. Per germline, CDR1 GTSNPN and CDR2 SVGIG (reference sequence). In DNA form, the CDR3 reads TGTGCCTGTACCCCAGGCGGGGGTGACACTGAAGCTTTCTTT. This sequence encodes CACTPGGGDTEAFF.

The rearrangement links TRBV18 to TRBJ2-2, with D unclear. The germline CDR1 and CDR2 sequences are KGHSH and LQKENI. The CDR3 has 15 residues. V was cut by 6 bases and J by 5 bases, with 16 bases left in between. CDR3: CASSPWVDGTGELFF. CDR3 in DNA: TGTGCCAGCTCGCCCTGGGTCGACGGGACCGGGGAGCTGTTTTTT.

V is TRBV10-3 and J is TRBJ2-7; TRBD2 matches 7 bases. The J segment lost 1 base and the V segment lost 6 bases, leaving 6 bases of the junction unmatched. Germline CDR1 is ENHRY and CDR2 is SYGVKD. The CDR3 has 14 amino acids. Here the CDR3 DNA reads TGTGCCATCAGCCTCGGGGAGGGGTCCTACGAGCAGTACTTC. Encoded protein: CAISLGEGSYEQYF.

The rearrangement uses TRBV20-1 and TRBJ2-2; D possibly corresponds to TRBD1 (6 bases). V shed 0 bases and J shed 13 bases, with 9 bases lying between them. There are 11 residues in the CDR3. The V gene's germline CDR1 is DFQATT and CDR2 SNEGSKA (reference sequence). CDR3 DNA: TGCAGTGCTAGAGATAGGACAGTGCTGTTTTTT. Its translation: CSARDRTVLFF.

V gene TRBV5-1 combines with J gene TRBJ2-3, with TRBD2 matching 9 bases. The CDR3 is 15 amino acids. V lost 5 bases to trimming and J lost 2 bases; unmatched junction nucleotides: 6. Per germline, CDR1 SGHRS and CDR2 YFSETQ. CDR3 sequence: CASSQAGGFTDTQYF. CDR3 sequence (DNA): TGCGCCAGCAGTCAAGCGGGGGGCTTCACAGATACGCAGTATTTT. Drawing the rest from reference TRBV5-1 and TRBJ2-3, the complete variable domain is KAGVTQTPRYLIKTRGQQVTLSCSPISGHRSVSWYQQTPGQGLQFLFEYFSETQRNKGNFPGRFSGRQFSNSRSEMNVSTLELGDSALYLCASSQAGGFTDTQYFGPGTRLTVL.

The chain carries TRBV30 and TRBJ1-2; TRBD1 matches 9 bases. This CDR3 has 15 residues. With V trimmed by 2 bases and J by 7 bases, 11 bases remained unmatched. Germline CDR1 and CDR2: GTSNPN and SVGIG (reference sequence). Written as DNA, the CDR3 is TGTGCCTGGAGTCGAGTCGGGGACAGGGTCTCTGGCTACACCTTC. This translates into CAWSRVGDRVSGYTF.

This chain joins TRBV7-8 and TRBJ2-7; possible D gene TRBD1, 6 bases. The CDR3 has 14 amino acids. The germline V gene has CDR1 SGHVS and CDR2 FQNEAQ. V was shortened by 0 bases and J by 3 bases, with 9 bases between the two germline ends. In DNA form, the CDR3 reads TGTGCCAGCAGCTTAGCTCAGGGGAACTACGAGCAGTACTTC. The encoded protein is CASSLAQGNYEQYF. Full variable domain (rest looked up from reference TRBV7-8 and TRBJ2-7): GAGVSQSPRYKVAKRGQDVALRCDPISGHVSLFWYQQALGQGPEFLTYFQNEAQLDKSGLPSDRFFAERPEGSVSTLKIQRTQQEDSAVYLCASSLAQGNYEQYFGPGTRLTVT.

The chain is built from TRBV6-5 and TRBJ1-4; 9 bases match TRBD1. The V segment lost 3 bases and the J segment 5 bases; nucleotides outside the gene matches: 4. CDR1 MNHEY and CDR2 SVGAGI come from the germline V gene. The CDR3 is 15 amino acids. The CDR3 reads CASSYGTGQNEKLFF. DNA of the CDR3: TGTGCCAGCAGTTATGGGACAGGGCAAAATGAAAAACTGTTTTTT.

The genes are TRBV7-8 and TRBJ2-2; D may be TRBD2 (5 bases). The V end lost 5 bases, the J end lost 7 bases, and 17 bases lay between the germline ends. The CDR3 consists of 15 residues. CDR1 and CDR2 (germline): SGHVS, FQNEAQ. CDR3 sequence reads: CASSLRTGLGGELFF. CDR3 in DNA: TGTGCCAGCAGCCTCAGGACGGGGTTGGGCGGGGAGCTGTTTTTT.

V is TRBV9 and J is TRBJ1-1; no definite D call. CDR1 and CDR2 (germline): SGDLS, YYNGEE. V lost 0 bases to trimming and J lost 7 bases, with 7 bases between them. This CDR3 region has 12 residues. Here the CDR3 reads CASSVDGSEAFF. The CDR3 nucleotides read TGTGCCAGCAGCGTAGATGGTAGTGAAGCTTTCTTT.

In DNA form, the CDR3 reads TGTGCCAGTACCCCGAGCAAAAACTATGGCTACACCTTC. Translating gives CASTPSKNYGYTF. The J gene is TRBJ1-2, the V gene TRBV19; D not certain. CDR1 and CDR2 from the germline V gene are LNHDA and SQIVND (reference sequence). Trimming took 7 bases from V and 2 from J, leaving 11 bases between them. The CDR3 runs to 13 residues.

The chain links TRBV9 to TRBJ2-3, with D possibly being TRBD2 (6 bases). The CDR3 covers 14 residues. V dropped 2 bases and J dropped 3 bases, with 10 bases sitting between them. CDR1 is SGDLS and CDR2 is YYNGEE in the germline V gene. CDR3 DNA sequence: TGTGCCAGCAGCGTCCGACTAGATACAGATACGCAGTATTTT. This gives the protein CASSVRLDTDTQYF.

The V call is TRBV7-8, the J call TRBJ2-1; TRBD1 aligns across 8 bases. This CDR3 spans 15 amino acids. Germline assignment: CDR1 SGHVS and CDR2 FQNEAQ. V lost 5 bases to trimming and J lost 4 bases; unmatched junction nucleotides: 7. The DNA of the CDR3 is TGTGCCAGCAGCCAGGCGGGACAGGCATACAATGAGCAGTTCTTC. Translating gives CASSQAGQAYNEQFF.

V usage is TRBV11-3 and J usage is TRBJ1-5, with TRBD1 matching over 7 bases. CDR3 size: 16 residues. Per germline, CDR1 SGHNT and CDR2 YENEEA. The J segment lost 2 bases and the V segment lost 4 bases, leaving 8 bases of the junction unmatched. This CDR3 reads CASSSYPDRGNQPQHF. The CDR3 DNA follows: TGTGCCAGCAGCTCCTACCCCGACAGGGGCAATCAGCCCCAGCATTTT.

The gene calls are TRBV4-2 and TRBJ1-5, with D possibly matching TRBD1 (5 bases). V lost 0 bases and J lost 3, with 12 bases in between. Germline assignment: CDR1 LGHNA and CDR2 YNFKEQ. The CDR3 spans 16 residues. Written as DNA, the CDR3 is TGTGCCAGCAGCCAAGATGGGGGGAGATCCAATCAGCCCCAGCATTTT. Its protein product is CASSQDGGRSNQPQHF.

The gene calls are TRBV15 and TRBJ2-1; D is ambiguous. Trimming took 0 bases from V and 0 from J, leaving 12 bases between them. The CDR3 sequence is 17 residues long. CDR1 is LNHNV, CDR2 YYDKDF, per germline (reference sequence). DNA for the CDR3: TGTGCCACCAGCAGAGACACGAGGTCAAGCTCCTACAATGAGCAGTTCTTC. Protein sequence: CATSRDTRSSSYNEQFF.